The entry below describes one T cell receptor beta chain. Its antigen is undetermined. TCRdb's copy holds only in-frame clones and misses some; the assay was immunoSEQ multiplex PCR. The sample lists hundreds of thousands of clones; about 74% were seen once. There are 14 residues in the CDR3. Germline CDR1 is SGHRS and CDR2 is YFSETQ. Trimming shortened V by 2 bases and J by 9 bases, and 15 bases separated the two germline ends. This specimen belongs to a study of shared clonotypes between healthy human individuals. Findings and caveats of the study: The low donor count limited represented genetic and exposure-history diversity. Approximately 5.3% was the fraction of naive CD4 clonotypes found shared across a handful of donors.

The TCR sequence derives from a man aged 25-40 years in good health. What was sequenced was memory CD4+ T cells sorted from blood. Subset denoted: CD45RA-negative fraction. J is TRBJ2-1 and V is TRBV5-1; TRBD2 might be the D (6 bases). CDR3 nucleotides: TGCGCCAGCAGCTTACCATTCAATAGCGGTGAGCAGTTCTTC. As protein: CASSLPFNSGEQFF. Filled out from reference TRBV5-1 and TRBJ2-1, the complete variable domain reads KAGVTQTPRYLIKTRGQQVTLSCSPISGHRSVSWYQQTPGQGLQFLFEYFSETQRNKGNFPGRFSGRQFSNSRSEMNVSTLELGDSALYLCASSLPFNSGEQFFGPGTRLTVL.